Presented here are 14 T cell receptor beta chains from one specimen sequenced in a study of blood T cell repertoires in COVID-19. Some clones are missing from TCRdb's copy, which holds only in-frame ones; the method was immunoSEQ multiplex PCR. This table has some 100,000 clones, around 89% appearing once. The sequenced sample consisted of peripheral blood. The origin of the receptors is a human donor with acute or convalescent COVID-19. The donor label of this sample is uncertain.

This clone has only one observation. The V call is TRBV25-1, the J call TRBJ1-2; 7 nucleotides agree with TRBD1. V lost 7 bases to trimming and J lost 1 base; unmatched junction nucleotides: 3. CDR3 length: 13 residues. Germline V gene sequence: CDR1 MGHDK, CDR2 SYGVNS. This CDR3 reads CASNRDSNYGYTF. The CDR3 DNA follows: TGTGCCAGCAACCGGGACAGTAACTATGGCTACACCTTC.

In nucleotides, the CDR3 is TGTGCCAGCAGTCCCCGGACAGGATTGCCTTACGAGCAGTACTTC. Its protein is CASSPRTGLPYEQYF. This chain links TRBV27 with TRBJ2-7, with 7 bases lining up with TRBD1. The J segment lost 4 bases and the V segment lost 5 bases, leaving 11 bases of the junction unmatched. The CDR3 totals 15 residues. Germline loops: CDR1 MNHEY, CDR2 SMNVEV (reference sequence).

The rearrangement uses TRBV7-9 and TRBJ2-7, with TRBD1 matching over 7 bases. Germline CDR1 SEHNR, CDR2 FQNEAQ (reference sequence). The CDR3 runs 14 residues. After removal of 11 bases from V and 0 bases from J, the junction contained 10 bases not matched to a gene. CDR3 sequence: CAATSGQHSYEQYF. CDR3 bases: TGTGCCGCAACGTCGGGACAGCACTCCTACGAGCAGTACTTC.

The J gene is TRBJ2-2, the V gene TRBV28; D ambiguous. The CDR3 is made up of 14 amino acids. Germline V gives CDR1 MDHEN, CDR2 SYDVKM. V lost 3 bases to trimming and J lost 0 bases, with 5 bases between them. This CDR3 reads CASSFGPNTGELFF. CDR3 DNA: TGTGCCAGCAGTTTTGGGCCGAACACCGGGGAGCTGTTTTTT.

The chain joins TRBV9 to TRBJ2-3; 8 bases are a match to TRBD2. The V segment lost 0 bases and the J segment 4 bases; nucleotides outside the gene matches: 4. Per the germline V gene, CDR1 is SGDLS and CDR2 is YYNGEE. The CDR3 has 15 amino acids. The CDR3 reads CASSVVGGGSDTQYF. In DNA form, the CDR3 reads TGTGCCAGCAGCGTAGTGGGCGGGGGGTCAGATACGCAGTATTTT.

The chain combines TRBV6-5 with TRBJ1-2; 9 bases are a match to TRBD1. J gave up 6 bases and V 2 bases, and 4 bases lay outside the gene matches. The CDR3 consists of 14 residues. Germline CDR1 reads MNHEY; CDR2 reads SVGAGI. CDR3 amino acids: CASSYLTGGHGYTF. As DNA, the CDR3 is TGTGCCAGCAGTTACCTAACAGGGGGCCATGGCTACACCTTC.

In nucleotides, the CDR3 is TGTGCCAGCAGTGAAGGGACAGGGGTGGAAGGCTACACCTTC. Its translation: CASSEGTGVEGYTF. The V call is TRBV2, the J call TRBJ1-2, with 9 bases lining up with TRBD1. Germline CDR1 and CDR2: SNHLY and FYNNEI. The CDR3 runs 14 residues. V trimming: 1 base; J trimming: 8 bases; junction bases outside the gene matches: 5.

The CDR3 DNA reads TGTGCCAGCAGCTTCCGGGGCGGGAGATCCTACGAGCAGTACTTC. Its protein product is CASSFRGGRSYEQYF. The rearrangement links TRBV7-2 to TRBJ2-7, with 7 nucleotides matching TRBD2. The CDR3 loop spans 15 amino acids. Unmatched junction bases numbered 6, after V lost 3 bases and J lost 1 base. Germline values: CDR1 SGHTA, CDR2 FQGNSA.

V is TRBV5-4 and J is TRBJ2-5, with D possibly matching TRBD2 (6 bases). CDR3 length: 15 amino acids. From germline, CDR1 is SGHNT and CDR2 YYREEE (reference sequence). Trimming shortened V by 4 bases and J by 1 base, and 14 bases separated the two germline ends. CDR3 coding DNA: TGTGCCAGCAGCCGCCGCGGCGGGGTCCAAGAGACCCAGTACTTC. Translated, it gives CASSRRGGVQETQYF.

This chain links TRBV19 with TRBJ1-2; 9 bases match TRBD1. V dropped 9 bases and J dropped 7; count of bases not matched to a gene: 15. CDR1 is LNHDA, CDR2 SQIVND, per germline (reference sequence). The CDR3 sequence is 15 residues long. CDR3 sequence: CASFTNLGQGGGYTF. CDR3 in DNA: TGTGCCAGCTTCACTAACTTGGGACAGGGCGGTGGCTACACCTTC.

This sequence joins TRBV25-1 and TRBJ2-5; 9 bases line up with TRBD1. CDR1 MGHDK and CDR2 SYGVNS come from the germline V gene. This CDR3 comprises 13 residues. V dropped 8 bases and J dropped 5; count of bases not matched to a gene: 6. The CDR3 sequence is CASVRDRDETQYF. The CDR3 DNA is TGTGCCAGCGTCCGGGACAGGGACGAGACCCAGTACTTC.

This chain links TRBV11-1 with TRBJ2-1, with D unclear. This CDR3 comprises 12 residues. Germline-derived CDR1 and CDR2 are SGHAT and FQDESV (reference sequence). Trimming removed 3 bases from V and 4 bases from J, with 4 bases in between. The CDR3 here is CASSFHYNEQFF. The CDR3 nucleotides read TGTGCCAGCAGCTTCCATTACAATGAGCAGTTCTTC.

This chain connects TRBV25-1 to TRBJ1-6; a possible D gene is TRBD1 (5 bases). The CDR3 length is 17 residues. The ends were cut back, 3 bases at V and 0 bases at J, with 12 bases in the middle. Germline values: CDR1 MGHDK, CDR2 SYGVNS. The CDR3 DNA follows: TGTGCCAGCAGTGACGACAGATTAAGCTCCTATAATTCACCCCTCCACTTT. Its translation: CASSDDRLSSYNSPLHF. The full variable domain, completed using reference TRBV25-1 and TRBJ1-6, is EADIYQTPRYLVIGTGKKITLECSQTMGHDKMYWYQQDPGMELHLIHYSYGVNSTEKGDLSSESTVSRIRTEHFPLTLESARPSHTSQYLCASSDDRLSSYNSPLHFGNGTRLTVT.

The chain recombines TRBV18 with TRBJ1-2, with TRBD1 matching 7 bases. V lost 3 bases, J lost 8 bases, and 3 bases stayed unmatched. Germline-derived CDR1 and CDR2 are KGHSH and LQKENI. CDR3 length: 12 amino acids. The CDR3 loop is CASSPGQVGYTF. In nucleotides, the CDR3 is TGTGCCAGCTCACCCGGACAGGTCGGCTACACCTTC.